These T cell receptor beta chains were read from a single sample in a study of blood T cell repertoires in COVID-19. Only in-frame clones appear in the TCRdb table, and some are missing; sequencing was by immunoSEQ multiplex PCR. The sample holds about 290,000 clones, about 89% seen once. The sample consisted of PBMCs or T cells enriched from blood (not recorded which). The receptors were gathered from a woman in her thirties or forties who had recovered from COVID-19. Each CDR3 is given without its conserved first and last residue.

J gene | V gene | CDR3 protein
TRBJ2-7 | TRBV19 | ASSTRRGSGEQY
TRBJ2-1 | TRBV5-1 | ASSQEGRYNEQF
TRBJ1-5 | TRBV6-1 | ASSEPWPQH
TRBJ2-5 | TRBV4-2 | ASSQKILLAGITMGSQY
TRBJ2-7 | TRBV9 | ASTPRGEYGREQY
TRBJ2-2 | TRBV19 | ASTLDRGGVGELF
TRBJ2-7 | TRBV7-9 | ASSSRSYEQY
TRBJ1-5 | TRBV6-1 | ASSELGTVNQPQH
TRBJ2-1 | TRBV5-4 | ASSRAGGQDEQF
TRBJ2-3 | TRBV10-3 | AISRQAAGTDTQY
TRBJ2-1 | TRBV5-8 | ASSLGASGVNEQF
TRBJ2-1 | TRBV12-3/TRBV12-4 | ASSSDREDEQF
TRBJ2-7 | TRBV4-1 | ASRTGTGGSEQY
TRBJ1-1 | TRBV4-2 | ASRRNPGQGQAF
TRBJ2-7 | TRBV7-2 | ASSLNSARVGSLYEQY
TRBJ2-2 | TRBV9 | ASSVALQGAGTGELF
TRBJ2-2 | TRBV11-2 | ASSLFAAGGTGELF
TRBJ1-1 | TRBV19 | ASSPPGVGNTEAF
TRBJ1-2 | TRBV28 | ASSWLRAHYGYT
TRBJ1-2 | TRBV9 | ASSKRQGALGGYT
TRBJ1-2 | TRBV2 | ASSESASGGPYGYT
TRBJ2-7 | TRBV11-2 | ASSLVGGQGAYEQY
TRBJ1-3 | TRBV25-1 | ASSPTGGGNTIY
TRBJ1-5 | TRBV6-2/TRBV6-3 | ASSYWTGPNQPQH
TRBJ1-5 | TRBV19 | ASSWTGASNQPQH
TRBJ1-1 | TRBV5-1 | ASSGTGGAYTEAF
TRBJ2-1 | TRBV18 | ASSPPGLAGGGSYNEQF
TRBJ2-2 | TRBV5-1 | ATGQGNTGELF
TRBJ2-2 | TRBV5-5 | ASSFSGGLNTGELF
TRBJ2-5 | TRBV18 | ASSPRLAGGQETQY
TRBJ2-5 | TRBV25-1 | ASTMNAGPGTQY
TRBJ2-2 | TRBV5-1 | ASSSTFGGLDTGELF
TRBJ1-6 | TRBV3-1/TRBV3-2 | ASSPNALMGPGLH
TRBJ1-5 | TRBV2 | ASSEEVDQPQH
TRBJ2-1 | TRBV4-2 | ASRRTGGSVYEQF
TRBJ1-1 | TRBV7-6 | ASSQYIEAF
TRBJ2-7 | TRBV11-3 | ASSWGQGAFDEQY
TRBJ1-1 | TRBV11-2 | ASSYGSRDLNTEAF
TRBJ1-2 | TRBV19 | ASSVGGADYGYT
TRBJ2-7 | TRBV9 | ASSPRVAGAYEQY
TRBJ1-1 | TRBV7-3 | ASSLSGGLTEAF
TRBJ1-1 | TRBV7-3 | ASSTRQGLNTEAF
TRBJ1-3 | TRBV2 | ASSSSFGNTIY
TRBJ1-5 | TRBV9 | ASSVAAGNQPQH
TRBJ2-7 | TRBV5-1 | ASNPTGGGTGSEQY
TRBJ1-4 | TRBV18 | ASSPAGRANEKLF
TRBJ1-3 | TRBV9 | ASSVGGDPGNTIY
TRBJ1-2 | TRBV19 | ASRDSGQGTGYGYT
TRBJ2-1 | TRBV2 | ASSGQGYNEQF
TRBJ1-2 | TRBV5-1 | ASSLRDRPNYGYT
TRBJ2-5 | TRBV5-5 | ASSPGYGTGKETQY
TRBJ2-3 | TRBV5-1 | ASSSRTSGTDTQY
TRBJ2-3 | TRBV20-1 | SAILAPTQY
TRBJ2-2 | TRBV6-5 | ASLGAGAPGELF
TRBJ1-6 | TRBV30 | AWSTDYGSYNSPLH